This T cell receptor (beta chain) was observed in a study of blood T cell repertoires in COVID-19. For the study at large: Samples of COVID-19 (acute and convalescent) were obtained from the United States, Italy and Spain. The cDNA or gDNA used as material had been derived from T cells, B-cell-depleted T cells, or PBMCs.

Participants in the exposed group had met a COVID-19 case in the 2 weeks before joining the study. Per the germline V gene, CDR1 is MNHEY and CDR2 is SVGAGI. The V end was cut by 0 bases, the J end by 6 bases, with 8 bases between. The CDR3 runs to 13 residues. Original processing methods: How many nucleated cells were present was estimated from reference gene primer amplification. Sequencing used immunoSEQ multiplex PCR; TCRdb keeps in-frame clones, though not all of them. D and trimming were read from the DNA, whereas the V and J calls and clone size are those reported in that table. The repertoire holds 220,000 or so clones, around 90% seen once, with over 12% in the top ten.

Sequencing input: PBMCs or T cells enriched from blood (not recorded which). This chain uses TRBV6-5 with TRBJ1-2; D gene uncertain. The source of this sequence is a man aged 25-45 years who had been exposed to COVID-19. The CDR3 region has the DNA TGTGCCAGCAGTTACTCGAACATCCATGGCTACACCTTC. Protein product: CASSYSNIHGYTF.